These 8 T cell receptor beta chains came from one sample sequenced in a study of cytomegalovirus exposure and HLA in healthy donors. This PCR relied on a set of 60 Vbeta primers and 13 Jbeta primers. Profiled with immunoSEQ multiplex PCR; TCRdb holds only in-frame clones, not every one. The sample consists of about 200,000 clones, approximately 79% of them appearing once. Sequenced: PBMCs. Receptors were obtained from a male donor in good health and CMV-seronegative.

The J gene is TRBJ2-1, the V gene TRBV10-2; D may be TRBD2 (5 bases). The germline V gene has CDR1 WSHSY and CDR2 SAAADI. The CDR3 contains 14 residues. The ends were cut back, 0 bases at V and 10 bases at J, with 13 bases in the middle. The CDR3 sequence is CASSESLRGGEQFF. The CDR3 region has the DNA TGCGCCAGCAGTGAGTCCCTACGAGGAGGCGAGCAGTTCTTC.

The rearrangement links TRBV5-6 to TRBJ2-1; the D is unclear. The CDR3 contains 14 residues. The V gene's germline CDR1 is SGHDT and CDR2 YYEEEE. V lost 1 base to trimming and J lost 5 bases, with 10 bases between them. The CDR3 here is CASSLIGTHNEQFF. The DNA of the CDR3 is TGTGCCAGCAGCTTGATTGGCACACACAATGAGCAGTTCTTC. The full variable domain, rest sourced from reference TRBV5-6 and TRBJ2-1, is DAGVTQSPTHLIKTRGQQVTLRCSPKSGHDTVSWYQQALGQGPQFIFQYYEEEERQRGNFPDRFSGHQFPNYSSELNVNALLLGDSALYLCASSLIGTHNEQFFGPGTRLTVL.

The chain uses TRBV6-4 and TRBJ2-1; 9 bases are shared with TRBD2. The CDR3 spans 16 residues. Germline V gives CDR1 MRHNA, CDR2 SNTAGT. V lost 1 base and J lost 8; bases outside the gene matches: 9. CDR3 sequence (DNA): TGTGCCAGCAGTGACTACGGCGGGAGGGGAGTCGATGAGCAGTTCTTC. Translating it yields CASSDYGGRGVDEQFF.

This clone was observed once. This chain uses TRBV29-1 with TRBJ2-7; 7 nucleotides line up with TRBD1. The CDR3 totals 15 residues. Germline loops: CDR1 SQVTM, CDR2 ANQGSEA. The J segment lost 3 bases and the V segment lost 5 bases, leaving 13 bases of the junction unmatched. CDR3 bases: TGCAGCGTTCACTCTACAGGGGATGGGGTCTACGAGCAGTACTTC. As protein: CSVHSTGDGVYEQYF.

This chain connects TRBV11-3 to TRBJ2-7; 7 bases line up with TRBD1. V trimming: 4 bases; J trimming: 2 bases; junction bases outside the gene matches: 8. Germline CDR1 is SGHNT and CDR2 is YENEEA. This CDR3 contains 15 residues. This CDR3 reads CASSYGQATTYEQYF. In DNA, the CDR3 is TGTGCCAGCAGCTACGGACAGGCCACAACCTACGAGCAGTACTTC.

The V and J genes are TRBV7-7 and TRBJ2-5; D gene uncertain. Per the germline V gene, CDR1 is SSHAT and CDR2 is FNYEAQ (reference sequence). The CDR3 has 13 amino acids. V shed 0 bases and J shed 6 bases, with 8 bases lying between them. In DNA, the CDR3 is TGTGCCAGCAGCTTAGCTGACACCCAGACCCAGTACTTC. It specifies CASSLADTQTQYF.

The rearrangement uses TRBV5-1 and TRBJ2-3; 10 bases agree with TRBD2. CDR3 size: 18 residues. After removal of 2 bases from V and 4 bases from J, the junction contained 13 bases not matched to a gene. Per germline, CDR1 SGHRS and CDR2 YFSETQ. CDR3 residues: CASSLGGLAGGGPDTQYF. The CDR3 DNA reads TGCGCCAGCAGCTTAGGTGGTTTAGCGGGAGGAGGCCCAGATACGCAGTATTTT.

The J gene is TRBJ2-7, the V gene TRBV7-8, with TRBD1 matching over 8 bases. The CDR3 length is 15 residues. The germline V gene has CDR1 SGHVS and CDR2 FQNEAQ. V lost 1 base and J lost 2; bases outside the gene matches: 4. The CDR3 is CASSLGTGKAYEQYF. CDR3 nucleotides: TGTGCCAGCAGCTTAGGGACAGGGAAGGCCTACGAGCAGTACTTC.